This paragraph covers one T cell receptor (beta chain) sequence. Its antigen is undetermined. These data originate in a study of T cells after posttransplantation cyclophosphamide. Study observations and caveats: Later post-transplant blood repertoires were often dominated by donor CD8+ memory clones. Skin or GI-infiltrating T cells shared few TRB sequences with blood.

The protocol was immunoSEQ multiplex PCR, while the TCRdb copy is restricted to in-frame clones and leaves out a portion. The table has roughly 4,000 clones, 55% to 65% seen once. This clonotype originated in a man younger than 40 in good health and a related stem cell transplant donor. What was sequenced was memory CD8+ T cells sorted from blood.

DNA for the CDR3: TGTGCCAGCGCATCCGGGACTAGCGAGGGCAATGAGCAGTTCTTC. Amino acids: CASASGTSEGNEQFF. V and J are TRBV5-4 and TRBJ2-1; TRBD2 agrees at 10 bases. V gave up 7 bases and J gave up 6 bases; unmatched junction bases: 10. The CDR3 covers 15 residues. Germline V gene lookup returns CDR1 SGHNT and CDR2 YYREEE (reference sequence).